The 27 T cell receptor beta chains below come from one sample, sequenced in a study. TCRdb recomputed calls from the 5' RACE reads with MiXCR, one row per CDR3 protein. The sample includes about 8,300 distinct CDR3 sequences, about 50% of them seen just once. Material for sequencing was memory CD4+ T cells sorted from a lymph node. Subset indicated: memory CD4+ T cells, CD4+CD45RO+CD25-. These receptors were obtained from a female donor with breast cancer.

This chain uses TRBV4-3 with TRBJ2-7, with 9 bases identical to TRBD2. The CDR3 totals 13 residues. V shed 3 bases, J shed 6 bases, and the junction held 3 bases outside the gene matches. Looked up from germline, CDR1 is LGHNA and CDR2 is YSLEER. CDR3 in amino acids: CASSQVSGGEQYF. The CDR3 DNA is TGCGCCAGCAGCCAGGTTAGCGGGGGCGAGCAGTACTTC.

The CDR3 DNA reads as TGTGCCTGGAGACCAAGGGGAATAATGGACACTGAAGCTTTCTTT. Translating it yields CAWRPRGIMDTEAFF. This chain connects TRBV30 to TRBJ1-1; D may be TRBD1 (5 bases). The CDR3 is 15 amino acids. Per the germline V gene, CDR1 is GTSNPN and CDR2 is SVGIG (reference sequence). The ends were cut back, 3 bases at V and 3 bases at J, with 17 bases in the middle.

V gene TRBV4-3 combines with J gene TRBJ1-5, with 10 bases identical to TRBD1. Unmatched junction bases numbered 7, after V lost 1 base and J lost 7 bases. Germline V gives CDR1 LGHNA, CDR2 YSLEER. CDR3 length: 16 amino acids. CDR3 DNA: TGCGCCAGCAGCCAAGTCGGGACAGGGGAAGGCCAGCCCCAGCATTTT. As protein: CASSQVGTGEGQPQHF.

This clonotype came up a few times. The chain combines TRBV29-1 with TRBJ2-1; 15 bases are a match to TRBD2. The ends lost 5 bases at V and 10 bases at J; junction bases unmatched: 6. CDR1 SQVTM and CDR2 ANQGSEA come from the germline V gene. This CDR3 region has 14 residues. This chain's CDR3 is CSVSWTSGRGEQFF. The DNA for the CDR3 is TGCAGCGTTTCATGGACTAGCGGGAGGGGGGAGCAGTTCTTC.

V is TRBV5-1 and J is TRBJ1-1; perhaps TRBD1 as D (6 bases). Germline V gene data show CDR1 as SGHRS and CDR2 as YFSETQ. Trimming removed 4 bases from V and 6 bases from J, with 22 bases in between. The CDR3 has 16 residues. The CDR3 coding sequence is TGCGCCAGCAGCACCGGACAGACCCTCTACATCGCTGAAGCTTTCTTT. Residues: CASSTGQTLYIAEAFF.

This clonotype has a single count. The J gene is TRBJ1-5, the V gene TRBV15; D is ambiguous. Germline V CDR1 and CDR2: LNHNV, YYDKDF (reference sequence). The CDR3 length is 15 residues. Trimming took 0 bases from V and 5 from J, leaving 11 bases between them. The DNA of the CDR3 is TGTGCCACCAGCAGAGATTTGCCGGCCGATCAGCCCCAGCATTTT. This translates into CATSRDLPADQPQHF.

V usage is TRBV10-3 and J usage is TRBJ2-3; possibly TRBD1 for D (6 bases). The CDR3 consists of 15 residues. V lost 8 bases, J lost 2 bases, and 17 bases lay in between. CDR1 and CDR2 (germline): ENHRY, SYGVKD. The CDR3 region has the DNA TGTGCCATCGCCCAAGGACAGACCTTCACAGATACGCAGTATTTT. It codes for CAIAQGQTFTDTQYF.

This clonotype was detected a few times. The chain recombines TRBV12-3 or TRBV12-4 with TRBJ1-2; D gene uncertain. V gave up 3 bases and J gave up 8 bases, with 16 bases separating them. The CDR3 is made up of 14 amino acids. CDR3 region: CASSFRQASRGYTF. In DNA, the CDR3 is TGTGCCAGCAGTTTTCGGCAGGCGTCGAGAGGCTACACCTTC.

The chain joins TRBV6-2 or TRBV6-3 to TRBJ2-7; D perhaps matches TRBD1 (6 bases). The CDR3 contains 13 residues. V shed 5 bases and J shed 3 bases, with 11 bases lying between them. From germline, CDR1 is MNHEY and CDR2 SVGEGT. The CDR3 DNA reads TGTGCCAGCAGTCCGGGACACGGCTACGAGCAGTACTTC. Translated, it gives CASSPGHGYEQYF.

This sequence joins TRBV15 and TRBJ2-7; 8 positions match TRBD1. This CDR3 contains 15 residues. Germline values: CDR1 LNHNV, CDR2 YYDKDF (reference sequence). After removal of 3 bases from V and 4 bases from J, the junction contained 8 bases not matched to a gene. The CDR3 nucleotides read TGTGCCACCAGCAGCCAGGGGGCCCAAAGGTACGAGCAGTACTTC. Translating it yields CATSSQGAQRYEQYF.

The V gene is TRBV2, the J gene TRBJ2-3; 7 nucleotides match TRBD2. Germline V gene sequence: CDR1 SNHLY, CDR2 FYNNEI. Losses at the gene ends were 5 bases for V and 6 bases for J; bases not matched to a gene: 8. This CDR3 comprises 14 residues. The CDR3 reads CASSNLAGVDTQYF. CDR3 sequence (DNA): TGTGCCAGCAGTAACCTTGCGGGGGTTGATACGCAGTATTTT.

The table lists this clonotype with a few counts. The chain recombines TRBV20-1 with TRBJ1-5; D is possibly TRBD1 (5 bases). Germline V CDR1 and CDR2: DFQATT, SNEGSKA (reference sequence). This CDR3 is 17 amino acids long. V was cut by 0 bases and J by 1 base, with 16 bases left in between. The CDR3 coding sequence is TGCAGTGCTAGAGATATGGCCCCAGAGGGGAGCAATCAGCCCCAGCATTTT. It yields the protein CSARDMAPEGSNQPQHF.

About this clonotype: A read error may be the cause here, since a much bigger clone is one base away. The chain has TRBV6-4 and TRBJ2-6; D call uncertain. Germline V CDR1 and CDR2: MRHNA, SNTAGT. The CDR3 length is 13 residues. V lost 5 bases and J 1 base, leaving 3 bases between the germline ends. CDR3 nucleotide sequence: TGTGCCAGCAGTAAGTCTGGGGCCAACGTCCTGACTTTC. It yields the protein CASSKSGANVLTF.

CDR3 residues: CASSSGQGRQPQHF. The CDR3 DNA reads as TGTGCCAGCAGTTCAGGACAGGGGAGACAGCCCCAGCATTTT. This rearrangement joins TRBV12-3 or TRBV12-4 to TRBJ1-5; 9 nucleotides line up with TRBD1. The V gene end was trimmed by 4 bases and the J gene end by 7 bases; junction bases not matched to a gene: 5. The CDR3 totals 14 residues.

In DNA form, the CDR3 reads TGTGCCAGCAGCGGGAGGGGTAACTATGGCTACACCTTC. Residues: CASSGRGNYGYTF. The chain has TRBV9 and TRBJ1-2; D possibly corresponds to TRBD1 (5 bases). This CDR3 is built from 13 residues. CDR1 and CDR2 from the germline V gene are SGDLS and YYNGEE. Trimming shortened V by 3 bases and J by 1 base, and 7 bases separated the two germline ends.

This clonotype occurred a few times. The chain couples TRBV15 to TRBJ2-7, with 8 bases that match TRBD1. This CDR3 comprises 14 residues. Germline CDR1 is LNHNV and CDR2 is YYDKDF (reference sequence). V dropped 7 bases and J dropped 0; count of bases not matched to a gene: 5. This CDR3 is CATIRTGSSYEQYF. The CDR3 region has the DNA TGTGCCACCATCCGGACAGGGAGCTCCTACGAGCAGTACTTC.

This clonotype was recorded once. The junction does not match germline at one end; this may be a read error. This sequence joins TRBV4-3 and TRBJ2-3, with D possibly TRBD2 on 6 matching bases. This CDR3 region has 15 residues. CDR1 is LGHNA and CDR2 is YSLEER in the germline V gene. DNA of the CDR3: TGCGCCAGCAGCCAGACTAGGACCTACACAGATAAGCAGTATTTT. As protein: CASSQTRTYTDKQYF.

The V call is TRBV4-3, the J call TRBJ1-2, with D perhaps TRBD1 (6 bases). The CDR3 spans 14 residues. The germline CDR1 and CDR2 sequences are LGHNA and YSLEER. V gave up 2 bases and J gave up 8 bases, with 15 bases separating them. The CDR3 is CASSQHHTGKGYTF. The CDR3 coding sequence is TGCGCCAGCAGCCAACATCACACAGGGAAGGGCTACACCTTC.

This clonotype showed up just once. The chain joins TRBV5-1 to TRBJ1-1; the match to TRBD1 covers 11 bases. The germline gives CDR1 SGHRS, CDR2 YFSETQ. J lost 9 bases, V lost 0 bases, and 4 bases had no gene match. CDR3 size: 14 residues. The CDR3 DNA follows: TGCGCCAGCAGCTTGGTTGGGGACAGGGGGAAAGCTTTCTTT. It specifies CASSLVGDRGKAFF. The whole variable domain, remainder taken from reference TRBV5-1 and TRBJ1-1, is KAGVTQTPRYLIKTRGQQVTLSCSPISGHRSVSWYQQTPGQGLQFLFEYFSETQRNKGNFPGRFSGRQFSNSRSEMNVSTLELGDSALYLCASSLVGDRGKAFFGQGTRLTVV.

The chain couples TRBV12-3 or TRBV12-4 to TRBJ2-7; 7 nucleotides match TRBD2. The CDR3 is made up of 15 amino acids. The V segment lost 5 bases and the J segment 2 bases; nucleotides outside the gene matches: 9. DNA for the CDR3: TGTGCCAGCAGTCTTTTAATCGGGGGGACCTACGAGCAGTACTTC. It encodes CASSLLIGGTYEQYF.

This clonotype was recorded a few times. The chain is built from TRBV3-1 and TRBJ2-3; D possibly matches TRBD1 or TRBD2 (5 bases each). This CDR3 spans 15 amino acids. Germline V CDR1 and CDR2: LGHDT, YNNKEL (reference sequence). Trimming took off 0 bases at V and 2 bases at J, with 9 bases between the two ends. The DNA for the CDR3 is TGTGCCAGCAGCCAAGAGGGGGACCTCACAGATACGCAGTATTTT. This sequence encodes CASSQEGDLTDTQYF.

CDR3 nucleotides: TGCGCCAGCAGCCCACAGGCTAGCCCCTCTGGAAACACCATATATTTT. The encoded protein is CASSPQASPSGNTIYF. The chain employs TRBV4-1 and TRBJ1-3; the D gene is possibly TRBD1 (5 bases). Trimming stripped 4 bases from V and 0 bases from J, with 13 bases between. The germline V gene encodes CDR1 MGHRA and CDR2 YSYEKL. The CDR3 is 16 amino acids.

J is TRBJ1-4 and V is TRBV15; no clear D. Trimming took 5 bases from V and 8 from J, leaving 15 bases between them. Germline CDR1 reads LNHNV; CDR2 reads YYDKDF (reference sequence). CDR3 length: 14 amino acids. The CDR3: CATSPGAGSEKLFF. The CDR3 nucleotides are TGTGCCACCAGCCCGGGCGCAGGTAGCGAAAAACTGTTTTTT.

In nucleotides, the CDR3 is TGTGCCAGCAGCTCTCCAGGACAGGGGACGTTCTTC. The encoded protein is CASSSPGQGTFF. The V and J genes are TRBV7-3 and TRBJ2-1; 9 positions agree with TRBD1. The V segment lost 4 bases and the J segment 15 bases; nucleotides outside the gene matches: 7. Per the germline V gene, CDR1 is SGHTA and CDR2 is FQGTGA. The CDR3 loop spans 12 amino acids.

The rearrangement links TRBV19 to TRBJ2-1; D is perhaps TRBD1 or TRBD2 (6 bases each). This CDR3 has 17 amino acids. V was clipped by 3 bases and J by 0 bases, with 15 bases between them. Germline CDR1 LNHDA, CDR2 SQIVND (reference sequence). CDR3 sequence (DNA): TGTGCCAGTAGTATCCCGGGGGCCCCGAGCTCCTACAATGAGCAGTTCTTC. This gives the protein CASSIPGAPSSYNEQFF. The full variable domain, with the rest looked up from reference TRBV19 and TRBJ2-1, is DGGITQSPKYLFRKEGQNVTLSCEQNLNHDAMYWYRQDPGQGLRLIYYSQIVNDFQKGDIAEGYSVSREKKESFPLTVTSAQKNPTAFYLCASSIPGAPSSYNEQFFGPGTRLTVL.

The J gene is TRBJ2-7, the V gene TRBV20-1; D call uncertain. Trimming took 1 base from V and 0 from J, leaving 4 bases between them. CDR3 length equals 12 residues. Germline V gene lookup returns CDR1 DFQATT and CDR2 SNEGSKA (reference sequence). The CDR3 sequence: CSARGSSYEQYF. The CDR3 region has the DNA TGCAGTGCTAGAGGCAGCTCCTACGAGCAGTACTTC.

By proportion, this clonotype is medium-sized (0.01 to 0.1%). The rearrangement links TRBV20-1 to TRBJ1-2; no firm D call. Trimming removed 6 bases from V and 4 bases from J, with 15 bases in between. The germline gives CDR1 DFQATT, CDR2 SNEGSKA (reference sequence). The length of the CDR3 is 13 residues. The CDR3 sequence: CSAKGSTIYGYTF. In DNA form, the CDR3 reads TGCAGTGCCAAAGGCAGTACCATCTATGGCTACACCTTC.